Included here is one T cell receptor beta chain sequence, with context. The antigen it recognizes is unknown. Qualities for individual bases were not recorded, and no much larger clone is one base off. The data belong to a study of B cell selection in AIRE deficiency (dated by TCRdb to the late 2010s). For the study in its entirety: Researchers compared the TCRbeta repertoires of sorted blood CD4+ conventional T cells and regulatory T cells from AIRE-deficient patients with the corresponding repertoires from healthy controls. The TCR-sequenced cohort comprised about 5 AIRE-deficient APECED patients and about 5 healthy control donors. Findings and caveats that apply to the study as a whole: About 30% of the Treg TCRbeta sequences shared among healthy donors were detected in patient Tconv cells, suggesting that Treg-biased clones are diverted into the Tconv compartment. Shared Treg sequences had shorter CDR3s, which reflects a bias toward rearrangements containing few non-templated nucleotide insertions. Among some 3,600 shared Treg TCRbeta sequences, more than 30% were found to be shared only among healthy donors and approximately 9.3% only among patients, suggesting that Treg selection is less efficient in the absence of AIRE. Sequencing covered only TCRbeta chains, and 35% to 40% of shared healthy-donor Treg sequences were also present in healthy Tconv, possibly due to differing TCRalpha chains. Tconv and Treg cells from AIRE-deficient patients showed TCRBV gene usage, CDR3 length and TCR diversity similar to those of healthy donors.

The germline V gene supplies CDR1 ENHRY and CDR2 SYGVKD. The CDR3 goes from the cysteine to the phenylalanine over 14 residues. Only the CDR3 portion is preserved as DNA: 42 bases, with reading frame beginning at the first base. From V the trimming removes 5 bases and from J it removes 5 bases, while the gene matches leave 5 bases of the junction unaccounted for. Conventional CD4 T cells were sorted as cells that were CD4+CD127+. APECED syndrome was present in the AIRE-deficient patients. Sorting of Tconv and Treg cells intended for TCRbeta sequencing was performed on a FACSAria flow cytometer. The sorted cells were collected in 5-ml round-bottom polystyrene tubes, and the dry cell pellets were frozen at -80 degrees C prior to sequencing. The immunoSEQ platform was used for TCRbeta chain sequencing. The authors' pipeline ran thus. Pooled conventional T cell repertoires yielded 100,000 to 110,000 distinct in-frame TCRbeta sequences from patients and around 140,000 from healthy donors. Public Treg TCRbeta sequences were defined as those shared by two or more individuals and were then searched for in Tconv repertoires. Differences between groups were assessed by Mann-Whitney U tests with Bonferroni-Dunn correction in GraphPad Prism 7.03. Here the immuneACCESS table is served through TCRdb, limited to in-frame sequences with V and J called. Missing clones are a known gap in these copies; in checked studies unresolved V genes cover under half, and the rest lacks a known reason. V and J calls and clone size come straight from that table; D and trimming were deduced from the DNA. The sample table contains under 30,000 clones; only one count was recorded for nearly 98% of them. Together, the top ten hold 0.2% to 0.25% of the sample.

This receptor was taken from a human donor with AIRE deficiency. Sequences were obtained from conventional CD4+ T cells sorted from PBMCs. The receptor chain draws on TRBV10-3 and TRBJ2-5; 10 middle bases align to TRBD1. CDR3 reads: CAISPGTGEETQYF. Here is the DNA: TGTGCCATCAGTCCCGGGACAGGGGAGGAGACCCAGTACTTC.